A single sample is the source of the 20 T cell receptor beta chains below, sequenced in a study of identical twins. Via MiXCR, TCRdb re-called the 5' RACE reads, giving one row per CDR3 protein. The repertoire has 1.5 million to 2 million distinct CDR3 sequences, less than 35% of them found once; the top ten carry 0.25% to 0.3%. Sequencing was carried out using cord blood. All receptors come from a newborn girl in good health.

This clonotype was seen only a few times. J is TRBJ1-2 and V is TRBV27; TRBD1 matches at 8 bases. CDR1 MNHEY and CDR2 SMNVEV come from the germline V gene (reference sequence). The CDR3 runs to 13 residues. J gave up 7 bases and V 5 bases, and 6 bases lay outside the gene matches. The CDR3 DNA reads TGTGCCAGCAGTCCTCGAGGACAGGGTGGCTACACCTTC. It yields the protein CASSPRGQGGYTF.

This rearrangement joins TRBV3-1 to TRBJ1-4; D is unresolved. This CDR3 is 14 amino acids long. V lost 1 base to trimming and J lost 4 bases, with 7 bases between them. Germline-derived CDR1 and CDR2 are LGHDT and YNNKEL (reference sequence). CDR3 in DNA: TGTGCCAGCAGCCAAGGGCAGGTTAATGAAAAACTGTTTTTT. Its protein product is CASSQGQVNEKLFF.

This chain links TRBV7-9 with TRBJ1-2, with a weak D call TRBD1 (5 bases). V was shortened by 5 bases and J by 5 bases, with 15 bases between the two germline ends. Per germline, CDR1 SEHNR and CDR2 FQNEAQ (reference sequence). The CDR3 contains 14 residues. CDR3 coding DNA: TGTGCCAGCAGCCATATAACGCAGGGATATGGCTACACCTTC. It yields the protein CASSHITQGYGYTF.

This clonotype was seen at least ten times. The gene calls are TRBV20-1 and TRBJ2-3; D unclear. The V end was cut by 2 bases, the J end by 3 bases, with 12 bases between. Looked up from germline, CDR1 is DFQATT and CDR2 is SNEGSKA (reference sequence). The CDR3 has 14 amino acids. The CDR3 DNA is TGCAGTGCTAGATCCCTAGTGCGGACAGATACGCAGTATTTT. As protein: CSARSLVRTDTQYF.

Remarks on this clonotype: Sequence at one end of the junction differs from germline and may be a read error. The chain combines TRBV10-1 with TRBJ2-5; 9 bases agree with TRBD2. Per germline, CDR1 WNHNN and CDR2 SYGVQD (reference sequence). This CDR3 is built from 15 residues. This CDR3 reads CANSESRLAGETQYF. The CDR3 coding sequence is TGCGCCAACAGTGAGTCGAGGCTAGCGGGGGAGACCCAGTACTTC.

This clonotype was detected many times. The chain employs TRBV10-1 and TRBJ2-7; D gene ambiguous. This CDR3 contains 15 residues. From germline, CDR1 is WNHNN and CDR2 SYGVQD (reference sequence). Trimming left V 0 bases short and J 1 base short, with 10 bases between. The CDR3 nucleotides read TGCGCCAGCAGTGAGTCGAGGCTGGGGTCCTACGAGCAGTACTTC. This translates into CASSESRLGSYEQYF.

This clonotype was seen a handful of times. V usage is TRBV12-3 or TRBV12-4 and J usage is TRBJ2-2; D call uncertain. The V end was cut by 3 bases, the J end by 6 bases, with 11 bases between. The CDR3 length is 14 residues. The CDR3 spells CASSFSLSPGELFF. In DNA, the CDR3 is TGTGCCAGCAGTTTCTCCCTTTCCCCCGGGGAGCTGTTTTTT.

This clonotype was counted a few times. This chain's CDR3 is CSARGGQGRWNTEAFF. The DNA of the CDR3 is TGCAGTGCTAGAGGGGGGCAGGGGCGGTGGAACACTGAAGCTTTCTTT. The V and J genes are TRBV20-1 and TRBJ1-1, with D tentatively TRBD1 (6 bases). CDR1 and CDR2 (germline): DFQATT, SNEGSKA (reference sequence). The V end lost 1 base, the J end lost 1 base, and 16 bases lay between the germline ends. The CDR3 is 16 residues long.

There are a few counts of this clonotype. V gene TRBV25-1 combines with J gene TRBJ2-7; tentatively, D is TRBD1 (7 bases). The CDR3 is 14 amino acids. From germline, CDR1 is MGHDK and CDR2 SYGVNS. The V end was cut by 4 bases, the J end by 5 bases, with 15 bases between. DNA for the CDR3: TGTGCCAGCAGTGGGAGGGACAGTCCCCACGAGCAGTACTTC. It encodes CASSGRDSPHEQYF.

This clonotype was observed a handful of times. The CDR3 nucleotides read TGTGCCAGCAGTGTACAGGGACTAGCGGGAGTGACAGATACGCAGTATTTT. This codes for CASSVQGLAGVTDTQYF. The chain combines TRBV6-1 with TRBJ2-3, with 14 bases identical to TRBD2. CDR3 length: 17 amino acids. Germline V gene lookup returns CDR1 MNHNS and CDR2 SASEGT. V dropped 4 bases and J dropped 3; count of bases not matched to a gene: 6.

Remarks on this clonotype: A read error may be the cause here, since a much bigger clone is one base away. CDR3 coding DNA: TGTGCCAGCAGCGATCCTAGCGGGGGCCCCTACAATGAGCAGTTCTTC. This translates into CASSDPSGGPYNEQFF. This chain links TRBV6-6 with TRBJ2-1; 10 positions agree with TRBD2. Germline CDR1 is MNHNY and CDR2 is SVGAGI (reference sequence). Trimming at V came to 6 bases and at J to 2 bases, leaving 7 bases not matched to a gene. This CDR3 is built from 16 residues.

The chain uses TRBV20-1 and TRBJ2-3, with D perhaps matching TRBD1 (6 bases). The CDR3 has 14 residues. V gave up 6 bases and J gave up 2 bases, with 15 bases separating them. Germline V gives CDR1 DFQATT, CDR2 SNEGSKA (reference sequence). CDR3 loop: CSASRDTYTDTQYF. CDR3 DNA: TGCAGTGCCTCCCGGGACACCTACACAGATACGCAGTATTTT.

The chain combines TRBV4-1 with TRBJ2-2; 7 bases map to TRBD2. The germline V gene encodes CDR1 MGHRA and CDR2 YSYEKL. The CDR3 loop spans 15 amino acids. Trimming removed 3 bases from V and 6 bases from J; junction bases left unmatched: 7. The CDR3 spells CASSQFTSVPGELFF. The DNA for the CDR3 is TGCGCCAGCAGCCAGTTTACTAGCGTGCCCGGGGAGCTGTTTTTT.

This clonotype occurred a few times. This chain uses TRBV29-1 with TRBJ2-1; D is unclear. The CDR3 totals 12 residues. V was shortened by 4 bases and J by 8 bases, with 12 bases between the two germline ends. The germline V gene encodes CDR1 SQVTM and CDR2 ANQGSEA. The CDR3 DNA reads TGCAGCGTTGGCCTTAGCTTTGATGAGCAGTTCTTC. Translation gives CSVGLSFDEQFF.

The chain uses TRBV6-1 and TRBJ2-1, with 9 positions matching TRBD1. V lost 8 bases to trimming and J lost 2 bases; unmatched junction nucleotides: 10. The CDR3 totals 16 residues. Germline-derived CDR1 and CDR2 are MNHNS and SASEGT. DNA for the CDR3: TGTGCCAGCTCTCAACAGGGGGCCCCTACCTACAATGAGCAGTTCTTC. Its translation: CASSQQGAPTYNEQFF.

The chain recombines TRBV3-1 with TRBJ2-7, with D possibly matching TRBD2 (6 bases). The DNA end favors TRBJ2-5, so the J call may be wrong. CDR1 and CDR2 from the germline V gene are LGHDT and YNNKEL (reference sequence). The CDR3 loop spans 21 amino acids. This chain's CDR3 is CASSQEGIGLAYGLDPETQYF. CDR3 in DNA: TGTGCCAGCAGCCAAGAGGGAATTGGTCTAGCGTATGGGTTGGACCCAGAGACCCAGTACTTC.

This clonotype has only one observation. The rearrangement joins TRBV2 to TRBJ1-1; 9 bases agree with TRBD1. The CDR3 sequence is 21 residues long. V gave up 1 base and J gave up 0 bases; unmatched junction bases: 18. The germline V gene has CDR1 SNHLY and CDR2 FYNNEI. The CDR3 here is CASSEESPVLGTGRVNTEAFF. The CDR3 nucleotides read TGTGCCAGCAGTGAAGAATCCCCCGTTTTGGGGACAGGGAGGGTGAACACTGAAGCTTTCTTT. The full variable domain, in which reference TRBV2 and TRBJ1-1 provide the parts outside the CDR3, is EPEVTQTPSHQVTQMGQEVILRCVPISNHLYFYWYRQILGQKVEFLVSFYNNEISEKSEIFDDQFSVERPDGSNFTLKIRSTKLEDSAMYFCASSEESPVLGTGRVNTEAFFGQGTRLTVV.

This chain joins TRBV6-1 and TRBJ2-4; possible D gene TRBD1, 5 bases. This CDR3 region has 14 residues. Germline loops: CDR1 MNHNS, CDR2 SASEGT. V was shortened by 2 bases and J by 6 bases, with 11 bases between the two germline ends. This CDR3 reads CASSEQGWPNIQYF. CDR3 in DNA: TGTGCCAGCAGTGAACAGGGTTGGCCAAACATTCAGTACTTC.

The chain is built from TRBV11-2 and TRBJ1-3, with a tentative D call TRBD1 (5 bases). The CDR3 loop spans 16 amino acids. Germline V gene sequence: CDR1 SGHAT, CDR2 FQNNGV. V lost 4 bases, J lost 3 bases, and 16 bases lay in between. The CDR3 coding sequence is TGTGCCAGCAGCTCCTGGAGTTGGGACGTTGGAAACACCATATATTTT. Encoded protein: CASSSWSWDVGNTIYF.

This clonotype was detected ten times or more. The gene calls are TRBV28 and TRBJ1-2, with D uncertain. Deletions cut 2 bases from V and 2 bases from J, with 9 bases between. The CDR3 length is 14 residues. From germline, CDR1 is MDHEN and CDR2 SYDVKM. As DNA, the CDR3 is TGTGCCAGCAGTTTAGGCAGTGGGAACTATGGCTACACCTTC. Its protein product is CASSLGSGNYGYTF.